This TCR beta chain was captured by sequencing in a study of early T cells in non-severe SARS-CoV-2 infection. Each single cDNA molecule received a unique molecular identifier. TCRdb reprocessed the 5' RACE reads with MiXCR, giving one entry per CDR3 protein. The sample has about 68,000 distinct CDR3 sequences; roughly an eighth are singletons. This clonotype showed up just a few times. Specimen: whole blood. This TCR was recovered from an adult who was a healthcare worker with PCR-confirmed SARS-CoV-2 infection or an uninfected control (not recorded which).

The CDR3 nucleotides read TGTGCCAGCCATCAGGGACTAGCCGGGAACACAGATACGCAGTATTTT. The encoded protein is CASHQGLAGNTDTQYF. The chain carries TRBV2 and TRBJ2-3, with TRBD2 matching over 9 bases. The V and J ends lost 8 bases and 2 bases, in that order; junction bases with no gene match: 11. Germline V gene sequence: CDR1 SNHLY, CDR2 FYNNEI. This CDR3 has 16 residues.